These 22 T cell receptor beta chains originate from one sample sequenced in a study of T cell responses to AZD1222 COVID-19 vaccine. The method was immunoSEQ multiplex PCR; TCRdb's version includes in-frame clones alone and lacks a portion of them. Altogether roughly 150,000 clones are present, approximately 85% being singletons, with the ten largest covering roughly 7.3%. The sample was peripheral blood, taken on day 0 of AZD1222 vaccination. These receptors were collected from an adult in good health.

The table lists this clone with a count of one. The chain is built from TRBV27 and TRBJ1-1; D might be TRBD1 (5 bases). V gave up 2 bases and J gave up 0 bases, with 10 bases separating them. The CDR3 has 15 residues. Looked up from germline, CDR1 is MNHEY and CDR2 is SMNVEV (reference sequence). CDR3 residues: CASSLRGGMNTEAFF. The CDR3 nucleotides are TGTGCCAGCAGTTTACGGGGGGGGATGAACACTGAAGCTTTCTTT.

This sequence joins TRBV9 and TRBJ2-1, with D unclear. V lost 0 bases, J lost 4 bases, and 2 bases lay in between. CDR1 SGDLS and CDR2 YYNGEE come from the germline V gene. The length of the CDR3 is 12 residues. The CDR3 reads CASSVVYNEQFF. The CDR3 nucleotides are TGTGCCAGCAGCGTAGTTTACAATGAGCAGTTCTTC. Full variable domain (rest looked up from reference TRBV9 and TRBJ2-1): DSGVTQTPKHLITATGQRVTLRCSPRSGDLSVYWYQQSLDQGLQFLIQYYNGEERAKGNILERFSAQQFPDLHSELNLSSLELGDSALYFCASSVVYNEQFFGPGTRLTVL.

In nucleotides, the CDR3 is TGTGCCAGCAGCCATTCCCAAGGAGCGGGGGGGCCCACAGAGACCCAGTACTTC. Its protein is CASSHSQGAGGPTETQYF. The genes are TRBV4-2 and TRBJ2-5; 10 positions agree with TRBD2. The ends lost 3 bases at V and 4 bases at J; junction bases unmatched: 14. The germline CDR1 and CDR2 sequences are LGHNA and YNFKEQ. The CDR3 covers 18 residues.

This clone was seen only once. The rearrangement uses TRBV15 and TRBJ2-7; D gene uncertain. Germline lookup yields CDR1 LNHNV and CDR2 YYDKDF (reference sequence). The CDR3 runs 14 residues. Between the trimmed V and J ends, which lost 3 bases and 6 bases, there was a span of 15 bases. As DNA, the CDR3 is TGTGCCACCAGCAGTCATCGGATTCCTCTCGAGCAGTACTTC. It is translated as CATSSHRIPLEQYF.

The rearrangement uses TRBV3-1 (or the pseudogene TRBV3-2) and TRBJ2-1, with D uncertain. There are 15 residues in the CDR3. V shed 0 bases and J shed 0 bases, with 6 bases lying between them. CDR1 and CDR2 (germline): LGHDT, YNNKEL (reference sequence). DNA of the CDR3: TGTGCCAGCAGCCAAGATTTGAGCTCCTACAATGAGCAGTTCTTC. This translates into CASSQDLSSYNEQFF.

The chain is built from TRBV10-3 and TRBJ2-5; TRBD2 matches at 7 bases. The length of the CDR3 is 15 residues. V was clipped by 2 bases and J by 4 bases; unmatched bases: 7. CDR1 and CDR2 from the germline V gene are ENHRY and SYGVKD. CDR3: CAISEQRLAGETQYF. The CDR3 bases are TGTGCCATCAGTGAGCAAAGACTAGCTGGAGAGACCCAGTACTTC.

This clone was seen only once. V gene TRBV12-3 or TRBV12-4 combines with J gene TRBJ2-1, with D perhaps matching TRBD2 (6 bases). The CDR3 length is 11 residues. V shed 6 bases and J shed 7 bases, with 7 bases lying between them. The CDR3 DNA reads TGTGCCAGCAGCGCGGGGAATGAGCAGTTCTTC. Encoded protein: CASSAGNEQFF.

The chain employs TRBV6-6 and TRBJ2-1, with unresolved D. The V gene's germline CDR1 is MNHNY and CDR2 SVGAGI (reference sequence). V lost 0 bases and J 2 bases, leaving 5 bases between the germline ends. The CDR3 covers 14 residues. The CDR3 DNA reads TGTGCCAGCAGTTACTCGGCTACCTACAATGAGCAGTTCTTC. Its protein is CASSYSATYNEQFF.

The chain carries TRBV12-3 or TRBV12-4 and TRBJ2-1; D unresolved. CDR3 length equals 13 residues. Trimming left V 3 bases short and J 4 bases short, with 7 bases between. CDR3 nucleotide sequence: TGTGCCAGCAGTTTGGGCTATTACAATGAGCAGTTCTTC. It codes for CASSLGYYNEQFF.

This clone was observed a single time. The V and J genes are TRBV19 and TRBJ1-3; D gene unclear. The V and J ends lost 5 bases and 4 bases respectively, with 15 bases between them. The CDR3 covers 15 residues. Germline V CDR1 and CDR2: LNHDA, SQIVND (reference sequence). CDR3 loop: CASSRLEGAGNTIYF. CDR3 bases: TGTGCCAGTAGTCGCCTCGAGGGTGCGGGAAACACCATATATTTT.

This chain uses TRBV27 with TRBJ1-1; TRBD1 agrees at 7 bases. The V segment lost 7 bases and the J segment 5 bases; nucleotides outside the gene matches: 7. The CDR3 loop spans 13 amino acids. The germline gives CDR1 MNHEY, CDR2 SMNVEV (reference sequence). CDR3 sequence reads: CASKTTGSTEAFF. CDR3 DNA: TGTGCCAGCAAGACGACAGGGTCAACTGAAGCTTTCTTT.

The J gene is TRBJ2-7, the V gene TRBV10-2; 8 bases map to TRBD2. With 5 bases clipped from V and 4 bases from J, the junction kept 13 bases outside the gene matches. This CDR3 has 16 residues. CDR1 is WSHSY and CDR2 is SAAADI in the germline V gene. CDR3 protein: CASSPNALAGPYEQYF. In nucleotides, the CDR3 is TGCGCCAGCAGTCCTAACGCTTTAGCGGGACCTTACGAGCAGTACTTC.

In its sample, this clone was seen once. The DNA of the CDR3 is TGTGCCAGCAGCTTACCGGGAGGCCTGAACTATGGCTACACCTTC. This encodes CASSLPGGLNYGYTF. V and J are TRBV7-9 and TRBJ1-2; D not resolved. This CDR3 is built from 15 residues. The germline V gene encodes CDR1 SEHNR and CDR2 FQNEAQ (reference sequence). V shed 2 bases and J shed 2 bases, with 12 bases lying between them.

The J gene is TRBJ2-1, the V gene TRBV3-1 (or the pseudogene TRBV3-2), with unresolved D. The CDR3 loop spans 14 amino acids. Trimming took 0 bases from V and 8 from J, leaving 11 bases between them. Germline CDR1 LGHDT, CDR2 YNNKEL (reference sequence). The CDR3 region has the DNA TGTGCCAGCAGCCAAGATAGGGCAGTGGATGAGCAGTTCTTC. Its translation is CASSQDRAVDEQFF.

The chain couples TRBV27 to TRBJ2-3, with a weak D call TRBD2 (7 bases). Germline assignment: CDR1 MNHEY and CDR2 SMNVEV (reference sequence). The CDR3 covers 16 residues. V was clipped by 8 bases and J by 5 bases, with 23 bases between them. This CDR3 is CASRGALGGGQDTQYF. The CDR3 DNA reads as TGTGCCAGCCGAGGGGCTTTAGGGGGGGGGCAAGATACGCAGTATTTT.

The chain links TRBV7-3 to TRBJ2-3, with D tentatively TRBD1 (8 bases). CDR1 SGHTA and CDR2 FQGTGA come from the germline V gene. The CDR3 runs to 23 residues. V lost 1 base to trimming and J lost 2 bases, with 34 bases between them. The CDR3 loop reads CASSLRGWAATGAAAGLTDTQYF. The CDR3 DNA is TGTGCCAGCAGCTTAAGGGGGTGGGCAGCGACAGGGGCGGCAGCGGGGCTCACAGATACGCAGTATTTT.

J is TRBJ2-1 and V is TRBV6-1; no reliable D call. Germline V gene lookup returns CDR1 MNHNS and CDR2 SASEGT. V lost 3 bases, J lost 4 bases, and 4 bases lay in between. CDR3 length equals 12 residues. The CDR3 region is CASSEIYNEQFF. The CDR3 DNA sequence: TGTGCCAGCAGTGAGATTTACAATGAGCAGTTCTTC.

The chain recombines TRBV7-2 with TRBJ2-7, with 7 positions matching TRBD2. V lost 4 bases and J lost 4; bases outside the gene matches: 19. Germline-derived CDR1 and CDR2 are SGHTA and FQGNSA. The CDR3 totals 18 residues. CDR3: CASSSGGTGPLVLYEQYF. The DNA of the CDR3 is TGTGCCAGCAGCTCCGGGGGGACCGGACCCCTGGTCCTGTACGAGCAGTACTTC.

The chain links TRBV5-1 to TRBJ2-7, with 9 bases aligning to TRBD2. This CDR3 comprises 14 residues. Per germline, CDR1 SGHRS and CDR2 YFSETQ. Germline trimming cut 1 base from V and 2 bases from J; bases unmatched to any gene: 1. CDR3 sequence: CASSLLAGPYEQYF. CDR3 nucleotide sequence: TGCGCCAGCAGCTTGCTAGCGGGACCCTACGAGCAGTACTTC.

The chain carries TRBV5-4 and TRBJ2-3; 11 nucleotides line up with TRBD2. The trim removed 5 bases at V and 2 bases at J, leaving 7 bases unmatched. Germline CDR1 is SGHNT and CDR2 is YYREEE (reference sequence). CDR3 length equals 16 residues. CDR3 region: CASRDGTSGSTDTQYF. For the CDR3, the DNA is TGTGCCAGCAGGGACGGGACTAGCGGTTCCACAGATACGCAGTATTTT. Using reference TRBV5-4 and TRBJ2-3 for the parts outside the CDR3, the full variable domain is ETGVTQSPTHLIKTRGQQVTLRCSSQSGHNTVSWYQQALGQGPQFIFQYYREEENGRGNFPPRFSGLQFPNYSSELNVNALELDDSALYLCASRDGTSGSTDTQYFGPGTRLTVL.

This chain joins TRBV6-5 and TRBJ2-1; D remains unclear. Trimming shortened V by 6 bases and J by 0 bases, and 12 bases separated the two germline ends. The CDR3 is 15 amino acids. Germline lookup yields CDR1 MNHEY and CDR2 SVGAGI. The DNA for the CDR3 is TGTGCCAGCAGGCTTATAAGTGCCTCCTACAATGAGCAGTTCTTC. Translation: CASRLISASYNEQFF.

The gene calls are TRBV24-1 and TRBJ2-7; D is perhaps TRBD1 (5 bases). Deletions cut 6 bases from V and 7 bases from J, with 9 bases between. There are 11 residues in the CDR3. Germline CDR1 and CDR2: KGHDR and SFDVKD. The CDR3 DNA sequence: TGTGCCACCAGTCAGGGTGGGGAGCAGTACTTC. Its translation: CATSQGGEQYF.